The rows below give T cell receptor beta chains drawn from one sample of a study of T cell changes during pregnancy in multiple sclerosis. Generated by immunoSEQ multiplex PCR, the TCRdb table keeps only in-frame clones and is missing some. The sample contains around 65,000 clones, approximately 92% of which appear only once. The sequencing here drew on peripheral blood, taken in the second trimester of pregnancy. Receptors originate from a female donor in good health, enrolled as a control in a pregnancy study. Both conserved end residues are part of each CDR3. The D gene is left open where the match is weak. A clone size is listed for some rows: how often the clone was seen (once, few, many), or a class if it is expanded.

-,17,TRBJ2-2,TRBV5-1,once,TGCGCCAGCAGCTACCCAGGGAACAGGGTGTGGACCGGGGAGCTGTTTTTT,CASSYPGNRVWTGELFF
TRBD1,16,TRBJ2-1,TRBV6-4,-,TGTGCCAGCAGTGACTCCGGGGACAGGGTCCACAATGAGCAGTTCTTC,CASSDSGDRVHNEQFF
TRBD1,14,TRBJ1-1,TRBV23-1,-,TGCGCCAGCAGCTGCGACAGGGGAAGGCCTGAAGCTTTCTTT,CASSCDRGRPEAFF
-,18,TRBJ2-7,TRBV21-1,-,TGTGCCAGCAGCAGTTCTAGGGGGCCGGGCGTAGTATCCTACGAGCAGTACTTC,CASSSSRGPGVVSYEQYF
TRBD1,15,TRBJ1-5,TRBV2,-,TGTGCCAGCAGAAAGGACAGGGCGGTAGATCAGCCCCAGCATTTT,CASRKDRAVDQPQHF
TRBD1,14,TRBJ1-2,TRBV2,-,TGTGCCAGCAGTGAAACAGACAGGGGTGGTGGCTACACCTTC,CASSETDRGGGYTF
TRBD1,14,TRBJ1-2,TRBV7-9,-,TGTGCCAGCAGCTCGGACAGGAGGGGCTATGGCTACACCTTC,CASSSDRRGYGYTF
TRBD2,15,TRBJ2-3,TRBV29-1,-,TGCAGCGTCATTTTAGCGGGAGGGAGGACAGATACGCAGTATTTT,CSVILAGGRTDTQYF
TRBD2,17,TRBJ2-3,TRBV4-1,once,TGCGCCAGCAGCCAAGATTCCGTGGAAGCGGGGGCAGATACGCAGTATTTT,CASSQDSVEAGADTQYF
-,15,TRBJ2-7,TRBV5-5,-,TGTGCCAGCAGCTTGAGGTCCCAGGGGTTCGCCGAGCAGTACTTC,CASSLRSQGFAEQYF
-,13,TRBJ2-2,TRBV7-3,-,TGTGCCAGCAGCGCGTCCTACACCGGGGAGCTGTTTTTT,CASSASYTGELFF
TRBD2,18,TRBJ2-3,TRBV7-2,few,TGTGCCAGCAGCCTGGGACTAGCGGCGAGTCTTAGCACAGATACGCAGTATTTT,CASSLGLAASLSTDTQYF
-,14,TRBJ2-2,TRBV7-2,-,TGTGCCAGCAGCTTACCACGGGTCACCGGGGAGCTGTTTTTT,CASSLPRVTGELFF
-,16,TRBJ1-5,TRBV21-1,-,TGTGCCAGGCCTCGCACAGGGGATTTAAGCAATCAGCCCCAGCATTTT,CARPRTGDLSNQPQHF
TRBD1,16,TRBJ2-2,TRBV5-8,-,TGTGCCAGCAGCCTCTGGCGACAGGGGAACACCGGGGAGCTGTTTTTT,CASSLWRQGNTGELFF
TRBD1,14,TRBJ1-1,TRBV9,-,TGTGCCAGCAGCCCCCGGACAGGGGGCACTGAAGCTTTCTTT,CASSPRTGGTEAFF
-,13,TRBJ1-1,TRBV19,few,TGTGCCATTGGGGCTGGGGGGGACACTGAAGCTTTCTTT,CAIGAGGDTEAFF
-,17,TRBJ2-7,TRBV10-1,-,TGCGCCAGCAGTGAGTCGCCCAGAGGGATCACTCCCGACGAGCAGTACTTC,CASSESPRGITPDEQYF
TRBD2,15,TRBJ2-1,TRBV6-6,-,TGTGCCAGCAGTCGAAGCGGGGAGACCTACAATGAGCAGTTCTTC,CASSRSGETYNEQFF
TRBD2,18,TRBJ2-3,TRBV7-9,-,TGTGCCAGCAGCGCTCAGTCTAGCGGGAGTTGGGGCACAGATACGCAGTATTTT,CASSAQSSGSWGTDTQYF
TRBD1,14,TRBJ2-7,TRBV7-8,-,TGTGCCAGCAGCACCCGGACAGGCGCCTACGAGCAGTACTTC,CASSTRTGAYEQYF
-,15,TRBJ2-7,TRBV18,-,TGTGCCAGCTCATATACGGCGGAGGCGGTCTACGAGCAGTACTTC,CASSYTAEAVYEQYF
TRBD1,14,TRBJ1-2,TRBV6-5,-,TGTGCCAGCAGCCCGAGGGGGCGCAAAGGTGGCTACACCTTC,CASSPRGRKGGYTF
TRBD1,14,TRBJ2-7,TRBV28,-,TGTGCCAGCACCGAGGGACAGCCCTCCTACGAGCAGTACTTC,CASTEGQPSYEQYF
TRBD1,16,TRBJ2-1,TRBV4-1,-,TGCGCCAGCAGCCAAGACTGGGACAGGGGTCGAAATGAGCAGTTCTTC,CASSQDWDRGRNEQFF
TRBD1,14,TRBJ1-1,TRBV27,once,TGTGCCAGCAGCCGGACAGGGAACGTCGCTGAAGCTTTCTTT,CASSRTGNVAEAFF
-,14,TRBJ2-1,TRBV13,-,TGTGCCAGCAGATACCGGGACTGGGACAATGAGCAGTTCTTC,CASRYRDWDNEQFF
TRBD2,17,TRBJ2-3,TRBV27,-,TGTGCCAGCAGTTTTTCCCCTTTTGCGGGGGGGTCAGATACGCAGTATTTT,CASSFSPFAGGSDTQYF
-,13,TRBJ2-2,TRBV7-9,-,TGTGCCAGCAGCTTCGTTACACCCGGGGAGCTGTTTTTT,CASSFVTPGELFF
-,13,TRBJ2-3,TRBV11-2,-,TGTGCCAGCAGCTCCTACCCCGCAGATACGCAGTATTTT,CASSSYPADTQYF
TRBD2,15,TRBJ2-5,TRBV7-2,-,TGTGCCAGCAGCATACTGGGACTAGCTCGAGAGACCCAGTACTTC,CASSILGLARETQYF
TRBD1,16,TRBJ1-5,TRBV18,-,TGTGCCAGCTCACCACCGGGTCAGGGGGCTAGACAGCCCCAGCATTTT,CASSPPGQGARQPQHF
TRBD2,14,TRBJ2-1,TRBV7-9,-,TGTGCCAGCAGACGGACTAGCTCCTACAATGAGCAGTTCTTC,CASRRTSSYNEQFF
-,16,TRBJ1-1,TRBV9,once,TGTGCCGCCCTCCAAGCAGGGGCCGACTTGAGGACTGAAGCTTTCTTT,CAALQAGADLRTEAFF
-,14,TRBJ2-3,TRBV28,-,TGTGCCAGCAGCTCACCAGGGCCTGGCAATACGCAGTATTTT,CASSSPGPGNTQYF
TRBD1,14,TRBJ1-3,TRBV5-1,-,TGCGCCAGCAGCACGACAGGGGAAGGAAACACCATATATTTT,CASSTTGEGNTIYF
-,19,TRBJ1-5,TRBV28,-,TGTGCCAGCAGACCCCAAATGGGGAAGAGGAAAGGGGGCAATCAGCCCCAGCATTTT,CASRPQMGKRKGGNQPQHF
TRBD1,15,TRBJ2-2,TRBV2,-,TGTGCCAGCAGGGAAGACAGGGCGAACACCGGGGAGCTGTTTTTT,CASREDRANTGELFF
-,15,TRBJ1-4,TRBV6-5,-,TGTGCCAGCAGCCACTTCGCAAATCTTAATGAAAAACTGTTTTTT,CASSHFANLNEKLFF
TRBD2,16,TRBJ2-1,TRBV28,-,TGTGCCAGCAGCCCCGGGACTAGCGGGACTCACAATGAGCAGTTCTTC,CASSPGTSGTHNEQFF
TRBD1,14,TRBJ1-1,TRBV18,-,TGTGCCAGCTCACCGGACAGGGTAGGCACTGAAGCTTTCTTT,CASSPDRVGTEAFF
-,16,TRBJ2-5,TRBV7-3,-,TGTGCCAGCAGCTTAAGTCCGCGGAGGGTTAAAGAGACCCAGTACTTC,CASSLSPRRVKETQYF
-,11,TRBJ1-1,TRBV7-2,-,TGTGCCAGCAGCCACAGCACTGAAGCTTTCTTT,CASSHSTEAFF
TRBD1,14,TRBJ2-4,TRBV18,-,TGTGCCAGCTCCTTTGGGACAGGGGGAAACATTCAGTACTTC,CASSFGTGGNIQYF
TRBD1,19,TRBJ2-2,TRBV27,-,TGTGCCAGCAGAGCTTCTAATCCTGACAGGGCATGGGTCACCGGGGAGCTGTTTTTT,CASRASNPDRAWVTGELFF
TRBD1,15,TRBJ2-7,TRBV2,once,TGTGCCAGCAGTGGGGCAGGGGGCAGTAGATACGAGCAGTACTTC,CASSGAGGSRYEQYF
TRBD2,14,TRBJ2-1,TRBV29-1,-,TGCAGCGAGTCTAGCGGGAGGGATTACAATGAGCAGTTCTTC,CSESSGRDYNEQFF
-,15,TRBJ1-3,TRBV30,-,TGTGCCTGGAGTGCCCTGGGGGCGGCTGGAAACACCATATATTTT,CAWSALGAAGNTIYF
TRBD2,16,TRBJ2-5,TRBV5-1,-,TGCGCCAGCAGCAAAAGGACTAGCGGGCCCCAAGAGACCCAGTACTTC,CASSKRTSGPQETQYF
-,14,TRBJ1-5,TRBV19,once,TGTGCCAGCCAGACCCGGGACTTCAATCAGCCCCAGCATTTT,CASQTRDFNQPQHF
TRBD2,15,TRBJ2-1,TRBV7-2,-,TGTGCCAGCAGCCGGACTAGCGGGGGTTACAATGAGCAGTTCTTC,CASSRTSGGYNEQFF
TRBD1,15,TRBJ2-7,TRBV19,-,TGTGCCAGTAGCCTGAACAGGGGATCCATCTACGAGCAGTACTTC,CASSLNRGSIYEQYF
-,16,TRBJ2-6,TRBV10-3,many,TGTGCCATCAGTGAGTCAGAGGGCTCTGGGGCCAACGTCCTGACTTTC,CAISESEGSGANVLTF
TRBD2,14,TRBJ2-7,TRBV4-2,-,TGTGCCAGCAGCCGGAGCGGGGGACGATACGAGCAGTACTTC,CASSRSGGRYEQYF
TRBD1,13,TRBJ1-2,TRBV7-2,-,TGTGCCAGCACCCTAGAAGGGGGCCGGGGCTACACCTTC,CASTLEGGRGYTF